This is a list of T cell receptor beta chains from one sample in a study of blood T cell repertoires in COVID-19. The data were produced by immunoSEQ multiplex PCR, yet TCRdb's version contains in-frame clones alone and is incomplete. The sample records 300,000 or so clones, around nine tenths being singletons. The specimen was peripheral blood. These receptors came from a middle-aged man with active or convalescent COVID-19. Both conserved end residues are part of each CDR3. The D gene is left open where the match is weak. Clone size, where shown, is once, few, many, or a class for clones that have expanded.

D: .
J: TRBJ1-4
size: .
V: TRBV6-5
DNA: TGTGCCAGCAGCACTACGGGGTATGGCGAAAAACTGTTTTTT
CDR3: CASSTTGYGEKLFF

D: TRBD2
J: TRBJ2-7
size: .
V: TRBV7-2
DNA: TGTGCCAGCAGCCCCAGGGGACTAGCCGTGTCCTACGAGCAGTACTTC
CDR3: CASSPRGLAVSYEQYF

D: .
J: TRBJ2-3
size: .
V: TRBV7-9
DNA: TGTGCCAGCAGCCCGACAGGAGCAGATACGCAGTATTTT
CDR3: CASSPTGADTQYF

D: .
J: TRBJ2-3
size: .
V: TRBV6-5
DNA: TGTGCCAGCAGTCGAAGCCAATCCGGGGCGCAGTATTTT
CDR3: CASSRSQSGAQYF

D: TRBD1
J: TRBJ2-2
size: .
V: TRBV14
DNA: TGTGCCAGCAGCCAAGATTTTGGACAGGGATATTCCGGGGAGCTGTTTTTT
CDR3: CASSQDFGQGYSGELFF

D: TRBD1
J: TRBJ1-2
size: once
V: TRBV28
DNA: TGTGCCAGCAGTTCCGCCGGGACAGCGAACTATTATGGCTACACCTTC
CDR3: CASSSAGTANYYGYTF

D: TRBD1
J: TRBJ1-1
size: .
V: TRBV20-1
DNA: TGCAGTGCTGGGACAGGGAATGAAGCTTTCTTT
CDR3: CSAGTGNEAFF

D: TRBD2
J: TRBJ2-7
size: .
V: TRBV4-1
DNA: TGCGCCAGCAGCCAAGTGGGACTAGGCTTCTACGAGCAGTACTTC
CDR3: CASSQVGLGFYEQYF

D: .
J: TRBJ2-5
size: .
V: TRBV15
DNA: TGTGCCACCAGCAGAGCGGGTCAAGAGACCCAGTACTTC
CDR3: CATSRAGQETQYF

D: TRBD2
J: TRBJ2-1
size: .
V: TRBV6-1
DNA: TGTGCCAGCAGTGGGATGCTAGGCAGAGGGTCGGGAGGCTACAATGAGCAGTTCTTC
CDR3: CASSGMLGRGSGGYNEQFF

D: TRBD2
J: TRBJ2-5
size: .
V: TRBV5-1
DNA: TGCGCCAGCACAAAAGCGGGAGGGTACCAAGAGACCCAGTACTTC
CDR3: CASTKAGGYQETQYF

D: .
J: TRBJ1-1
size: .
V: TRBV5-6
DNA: TGTGCCAGCAGCCAATGGGCGAACACTGAAGCTTTCTTT
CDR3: CASSQWANTEAFF

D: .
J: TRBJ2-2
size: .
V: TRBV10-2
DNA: TGCGCCAGCAGTGCGTTTAGGACAGCGAACACCGGGGAGCTGTTTTTT
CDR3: CASSAFRTANTGELFF

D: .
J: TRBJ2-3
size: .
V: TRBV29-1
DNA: TGCAGCGTTGAGGGCGTGGAGGGAATCACAGATACGCAGTATTTT
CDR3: CSVEGVEGITDTQYF

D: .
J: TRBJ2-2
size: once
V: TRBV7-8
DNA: TGTGCCAGCAGCCCTCGCGGGGGCTCTCACACCGGGGAGCTGTTTTTT
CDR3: CASSPRGGSHTGELFF

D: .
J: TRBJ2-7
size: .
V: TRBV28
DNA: TGTGCCAGCACCCCTACGGTCCAGGGGTCGAGCTCCTACGAGCAGTACTTC
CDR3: CASTPTVQGSSSYEQYF

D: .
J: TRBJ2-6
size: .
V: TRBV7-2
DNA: TGTGCCAGCAGCTTAGCACAAGACTCTGGGGCCAACGTCCTGACTTTC
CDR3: CASSLAQDSGANVLTF

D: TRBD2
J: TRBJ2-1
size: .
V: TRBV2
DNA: TGTGCCAGCAAGTTCGGGAGGGACAATGAGCAGTTCTTC
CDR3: CASKFGRDNEQFF

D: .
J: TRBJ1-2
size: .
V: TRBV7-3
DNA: TGTGCCAGCAGCTTAGAGGGTTTGAATGGCTACACCTTC
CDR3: CASSLEGLNGYTF

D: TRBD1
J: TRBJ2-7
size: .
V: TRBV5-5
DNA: TGTGCCAGCAGCTTGGATGGAGGGGGACAGGGATTACCTTACGAGCAGTACTTC
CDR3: CASSLDGGGQGLPYEQYF

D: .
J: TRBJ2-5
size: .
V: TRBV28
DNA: TGTGCCAGCAGTTCATTAACAGGGAACGTGGAGGTAGAGACCCAGTACTTC
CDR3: CASSSLTGNVEVETQYF

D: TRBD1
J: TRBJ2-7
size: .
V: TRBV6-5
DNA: TGTGCCAGCAGTTCGGACAGGTACGAGCAGTACTTC
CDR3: CASSSDRYEQYF

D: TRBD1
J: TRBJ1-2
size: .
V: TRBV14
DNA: TGTGCCAGCAGCCCCCGGACAGGCGATGGCTACACCTTC
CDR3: CASSPRTGDGYTF

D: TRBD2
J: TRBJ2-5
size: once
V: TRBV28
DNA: TGTGCCAGCAGTTTTAGGAAGGGGAGGGGACAAGAGACCCAGTACTTC
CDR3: CASSFRKGRGQETQYF

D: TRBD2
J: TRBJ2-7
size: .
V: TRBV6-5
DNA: TGTGCCAGCAGGAGGACTAGCGGGAGGCCGGGGGAGCAGTACTTC
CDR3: CASRRTSGRPGEQYF

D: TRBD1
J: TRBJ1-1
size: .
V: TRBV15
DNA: TGTGCCACTCGGGGACAGAGTGAAGCTTTCTTT
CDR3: CATRGQSEAFF

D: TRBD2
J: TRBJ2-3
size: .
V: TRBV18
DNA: TGTGCCAGCTCACAGGGACTAGCGGGCTCAGATACGCAGTATTTT
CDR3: CASSQGLAGSDTQYF

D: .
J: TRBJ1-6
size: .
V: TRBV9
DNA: TGTGCCAGCAGCCCGTCAGGGAAGGGTGATTCACCCCTCCACTTT
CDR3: CASSPSGKGDSPLHF

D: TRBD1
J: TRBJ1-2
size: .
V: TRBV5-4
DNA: TGTGCCAGCAGCCCCGGACAGGGCTTCGGGACAAACTATGGCTACACCTTC
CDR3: CASSPGQGFGTNYGYTF

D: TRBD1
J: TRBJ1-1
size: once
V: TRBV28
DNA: TGTGCCAGCAGTTCGACAGGGCTGGCCCTGGTGAACACTGAAGCTTTCTTT
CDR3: CASSSTGLALVNTEAFF

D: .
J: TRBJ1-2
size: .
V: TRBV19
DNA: TGTGCCAGTAGTGGTGGGAATATAAGGGGCTATGGCTACACCTTC
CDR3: CASSGGNIRGYGYTF